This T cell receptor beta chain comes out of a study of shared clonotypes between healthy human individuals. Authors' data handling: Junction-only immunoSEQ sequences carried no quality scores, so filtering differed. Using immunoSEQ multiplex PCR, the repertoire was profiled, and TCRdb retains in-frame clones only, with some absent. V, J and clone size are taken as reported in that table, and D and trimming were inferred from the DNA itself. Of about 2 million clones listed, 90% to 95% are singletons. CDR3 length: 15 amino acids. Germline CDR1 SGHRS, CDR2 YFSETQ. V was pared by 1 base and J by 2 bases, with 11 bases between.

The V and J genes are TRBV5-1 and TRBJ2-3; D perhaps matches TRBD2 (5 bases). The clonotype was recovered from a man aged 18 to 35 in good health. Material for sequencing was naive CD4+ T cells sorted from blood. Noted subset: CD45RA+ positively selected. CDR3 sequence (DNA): TGCGCCAGCAGCTTGTCCGGGATCCTCACAGATACGCAGTATTTT. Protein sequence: CASSLSGILTDTQYF.